This TCR beta chain was recovered during a study of hypomethylating agent response in myelodysplastic syndrome. Study information: Complete response or hematologic improvement counted as response; others were non-responders.

In the authors' workflow: Of approximately 150,000 unique clonotypes, roughly 1.5% were previously reported viral-epitope-specific in VDJdb. The data were produced by immunoSEQ multiplex PCR, yet TCRdb's version contains in-frame clones alone and is incomplete. That table is the source of V, J and clone size, and D and trimming were worked out from the DNA. The sample shows approximately 5,000 clones, around 80% of them seen only once. This material consisted of bone marrow, taken before or after starting hypomethylating agent treatment for myelodysplastic syndrome (not recorded which). This clonotype was sampled from a human donor with myelodysplastic syndrome.

The CDR3 sequence is CASGKTGGREETQYF. CDR3 sequence (DNA): TGTGCCAGCGGTAAGACAGGGGGAAGAGAAGAGACCCAGTACTTC. The chain uses TRBV6-1 and TRBJ2-5; 9 bases are shared with TRBD1. The V and J ends lost 8 bases and 3 bases, in that order; junction bases with no gene match: 10. This CDR3 has 15 residues. From germline, CDR1 is MNHNS and CDR2 SASEGT.